Included here is one T cell receptor (beta chain) sequence, with context. This receptor's antigen is unknown. Within one base of it there is no much larger clone, and no base qualities were kept. This sample also contains other DNA sequences that code for the same CDR3. The data derive from a study of shared clonotypes between healthy human individuals (dated by TCRdb to the early 2020s). About the investigation overall: The cohort included three men and a couple of women between 18 and 49 years of age. For each donor, CD4 naive and CD4 memory were each run on three plates, CD8 naive on two plates, and CD8 memory on one plate. The study deeply sequenced blood TCR repertoires of about 5 healthy adults to estimate repertoire size and the extent of clonotype sharing between individuals. Libraries were prepared and TCR repertoires were sequenced by different laboratories using diverse techniques, in order to increase sequencing depth and limit assay-specific biases. Between about 0.9 and 9 billion PBMCs per donor were obtained by leukapheresis. Results and caveats for the whole study, not just this receptor: Clonotypes shared by all four sorted-subset donors showed higher generation probabilities than non-shared clonotypes. Sampling was restricted to blood, and TCR repertoires in tissue are likely to differ from TCR repertoires in blood. Incomplete sequencing was indicated by rarefaction of sorted-subset datasets, despite the large sequencing depth. Sharing across a few donors was observed for around 4.8% of naive CD4, less than 4% of naive CD8, 2% to 2.5% of memory CD4, and 0.4% of memory CD8 clonotypes. Based on pairwise subsampling, the degree of clonotype sharing among donors was expected to be affected by sequencing depth. The small number of donors limited the genetic and exposure-history diversity represented. Naive subsets generally had larger estimated clonotype richness than memory subsets did.

From cysteine to phenylalanine, the CDR3 is 13 amino acids long. Of the read, only the CDR3 DNA is kept; its 39 bases are in frame from base 1. V was cut back by 3 bases and J by 5 bases, leaving a gap of 10 bases between them. The germline V gene specifies MDHEN as CDR1 and SYDVKM as CDR2. TCR CDR3 regions were amplified from genomic DNA by multiplex PCR using the deep immunoSEQ assay. Extracted genomic DNA from each cell subset was distributed evenly across all wells of several immunoSEQ 96-well plates, and each plate was treated as a replicate. For sorted subsets, 200 ng of genomic DNA, equivalent to roughly 33,000 T cell genomes, went into each replicate PCR. Purified libraries were quantified with a Qubit 3.0 fluorometer, sized on a Bioanalyzer 2100, and re-quantified with the KAPA Library Quantification kit. Every immunoSEQ 96-well plate was sequenced on a dedicated single-read 150-cycle Illumina NextSeq 550 flow cell. Per the source publication's procedure: Because only junctional sequences without quality scores were contained in the immunoSEQ output, filtering matching that applied to full-length reads could not be performed. To assign V/J genes and CDR3, sequences were annotated against IMGT germline references using PyIR, a Python wrapper for IgBLAST v1.9. Reads were filtered out if the reads had weak V/J assignments (E-value above 1e-6), no CDR3, stop codons, out-of-frame junctions, or ambiguous translated residues. A V3J clonotype was defined by an identical inferred V gene, J gene, and CDR3 amino acid sequence. To compute the percentage overlap between repertoires, the number of shared unique clonotypes was divided by the size of the smaller repertoire. Repertoire richness was assessed with RTK rarefaction, the Chao1 estimator, and Recon v2.1 estimates of unobserved clonotypes. For all TCRbeta clonotypes obtained by the gDNA method from a few donors, generation probabilities were computed with OLGA. The table was pulled from immuneACCESS by TCRdb, which kept in-frame rearrangements only. Such tables lose some clones; where checked, under half of the loss comes from unresolved V genes, and the rest has no known cause. V and J calls and clone size follow that table, whereas D and trimming were derived from the DNA. Recorded for this sample are a few million clones; just over 90% of them occurred a single time. About 0.39% of the sample is in the top ten clones.

The donors were healthy, HIV-negative adults who had no recently reported acute infections or vaccinations. Every donor was a Caucasian adult residing in Nashville, Tennessee, USA. Magnetic negative selection was used to enrich CD4+ T cells, after which naive cells were positively selected on CD45RA and the negative fraction became the memory subset. After blood collection by leukapheresis, PBMCs were isolated using Ficoll-Histopaque density gradient centrifugation and then cryopreserved in the vapor phase of liquid nitrogen. Analytical flow cytometry was used to check the purity and quantity of each magnetically sorted T cell population. From each sorted fraction, genomic DNA was isolated and quantified by UV absorbance on a Nanodrop 2000c.

This sequence uses TRBV28 and TRBJ1-2; a tentative D call is TRBD1 (5 bases match). Sample: naive CD4+ T cells from PBMCs. The label giving this sample's cell subset or site can be read as: CD45RA+ positively selected. The clonotype was recovered from a man younger than 35 in good health. Some clones in this sample may be carry-over from other donors' samples. The DNA is as follows: TGTGCCAGCAGTTTCGGGGCAGTTTATGGCTACACCTTC. The encoded protein is CASSFGAVYGYTF.